The 9 T cell receptor beta chains below all came from one sample that was sequenced in a study of cytomegalovirus exposure and HLA in healthy donors. 13 Jbeta primers and 60 Vbeta primers were used for the PCR. Assay used: immunoSEQ multiplex PCR; TCRdb lists only in-frame clones, some missing. The table lists fewer than 85,000 clones, 70% to 85% of them singletons. Material: PBMCs. Every receptor here comes from a man in his forties in good health and CMV-seropositive.

The V gene is TRBV29-1, the J gene TRBJ1-1; D gene unclear. Trimming took off 2 bases at V and 4 bases at J, with 14 bases between the two ends. Looked up from germline, CDR1 is SQVTM and CDR2 is ANQGSEA. The CDR3 runs to 14 residues. CDR3 region: CSVELEARSTEAFF. In nucleotides, the CDR3 is TGCAGCGTTGAACTCGAGGCGAGGAGCACTGAAGCTTTCTTT.

V usage is TRBV7-9 and J usage is TRBJ1-2; D uncertain. This CDR3 spans 13 amino acids. With 7 bases removed from V and 8 bases from J, the gap between germline ends came to 17 bases. Germline assignment: CDR1 SEHNR and CDR2 FQNEAQ (reference sequence). The CDR3 DNA sequence: TGTGCCAGCAACCCCCGCGGTGGGAGCGGCTACACCTTC. Translated, it gives CASNPRGGSGYTF.

V and J are TRBV19 and TRBJ1-1, with D unclear. CDR1 and CDR2 (germline): LNHDA, SQIVND (reference sequence). CDR3 length: 13 amino acids. V shed 7 bases and J shed 1 base, with 10 bases lying between them. The CDR3 DNA reads as TGTGCCAGTAAAAGAGAACCGAACACTGAAGCTTTCTTT. Translated: CASKREPNTEAFF.

The chain links TRBV6-4 to TRBJ2-6; unclear D gene. Trimming left V 5 bases short and J 2 bases short, with 10 bases between. Looked up from germline, CDR1 is MRHNA and CDR2 is SNTAGT. The CDR3 length is 15 residues. CDR3 coding DNA: TGTGCCAGCAGTTACAGTGCAGCTGGGGCCAACGTCCTGACTTTC. Protein: CASSYSAAGANVLTF.

The V gene is TRBV7-8, the J gene TRBJ1-5; 7 bases match TRBD1. J was trimmed by 7 bases and V by 5 bases; bases with no gene match: 5. The CDR3 runs 13 residues. Germline V gene sequence: CDR1 SGHVS, CDR2 FQNEAQ. The DNA for the CDR3 is TGTGCCAGCAGCCGAGACAGGGACCAGCCCCAGCATTTT. It is translated as CASSRDRDQPQHF.

The chain is built from TRBV30 and TRBJ2-3; 9 nucleotides agree with TRBD1. The J segment lost 4 bases and the V segment lost 5 bases, leaving 4 bases of the junction unmatched. In germline, CDR1 is GTSNPN, CDR2 SVGIG (reference sequence). The CDR3 has 13 residues. The CDR3 is CAWGQGQSDTQYF. As DNA, the CDR3 is TGTGCCTGGGGACAGGGGCAATCAGATACGCAGTATTTT.

The gene calls are TRBV4-2 and TRBJ2-1, with TRBD2 identical over 7 bases. Germline V gene lookup returns CDR1 LGHNA and CDR2 YNFKEQ. Unmatched junction bases numbered 18, after V lost 7 bases and J lost 9 bases. CDR3 length: 16 residues. In DNA, the CDR3 is TGTGCCAGCAAGCCCCACCCGGGACCCGCGGGGGTTGAGCAGTTCTTC. Its protein product is CASKPHPGPAGVEQFF.

V is TRBV2 and J is TRBJ2-1; D gene unclear. CDR3 size: 14 residues. The germline V gene encodes CDR1 SNHLY and CDR2 FYNNEI. V lost 4 bases, J lost 0 bases, and 7 bases lay in between. CDR3 residues: CASSGGLSYNEQFF. The CDR3, as DNA: TGTGCCAGCAGTGGCGGTCTCTCCTACAATGAGCAGTTCTTC.

The rearrangement links TRBV9 to TRBJ1-3, with 9 bases aligning to TRBD1. This CDR3 has 14 residues. Germline lookup yields CDR1 SGDLS and CDR2 YYNGEE. V lost 5 bases and J lost 3; bases outside the gene matches: 3. The CDR3 protein is CASRSDRGGNTIYF. In nucleotides, the CDR3 is TGTGCCAGCAGATCGGACAGGGGTGGAAACACCATATATTTT. The whole variable domain, remainder taken from reference TRBV9 and TRBJ1-3, is DSGVTQTPKHLITATGQRVTLRCSPRSGDLSVYWYQQSLDQGLQFLIQYYNGEERAKGNILERFSAQQFPDLHSELNLSSLELGDSALYFCASRSDRGGNTIYFGEGSWLTVV.